The clone carrying this T cell receptor (beta chain) was seen a single time. Its target is not known. The sample holds other DNA sequences that translate to the same CDR3. This record belongs to a study of shared clonotypes between healthy human individuals. Study conclusions and caveats: Some naive CD4 clonotypes, 5% to 5.5%, turned up in common across several donors. The rarefaction results pointed to incomplete sorted-subset sequencing despite large depth.

Healthy adults negative for HIV, lacking recent acute infections or vaccinations, served as donors. The split of CD4+ cells yielded CD45RA+ naive and CD45RA-negative memory subsets. CDR3 length: 13 amino acids. Per germline, CDR1 MDHEN and CDR2 SYDVKM. Trimming removed 5 bases from V and 4 bases from J; junction bases left unmatched: 3. This table comes from immunoSEQ multiplex PCR, and its TCRdb copy is limited to in-frame clones, with some not included. The sample shows 2 million to 2.5 million clones, 90% to 95% of them seen only once. The sequenced sample was naive CD4+ T cells from PBMCs. Noted subset: CD45RA+ positively selected. The J gene is TRBJ1-2, the V gene TRBV28; TRBD1 agrees at 8 bases. This sequence originates from a man aged 18 to 29 in good health. Some clones in this sample may be carry-over from other donors' samples. The CDR3 protein is CASSLQGGYGYTF. The CDR3 DNA sequence: TGTGCCAGCAGTCTACAGGGGGGCTATGGCTACACCTTC.